This passage covers 24 T cell receptor beta chains from one sample sequenced in a study of blood T cell repertoires in COVID-19. Here immunoSEQ multiplex PCR was the method, and the copy in TCRdb shows in-frame clones only, minus some. Here the sample spans more than 85,000 clones, about four fifths being singletons. Sequencing was performed on peripheral blood. These TCRs come from a man aged 35 to 55 with active or convalescent COVID-19.

This clone has a single count. The chain links TRBV2 to TRBJ1-2; 7 bases are shared with TRBD1. Per the germline V gene, CDR1 is SNHLY and CDR2 is FYNNEI. V lost 7 bases to trimming and J lost 2 bases; unmatched junction nucleotides: 4. This CDR3 is built from 13 residues. The CDR3 is CASTSTGNYGYTF. CDR3 bases: TGTGCCAGCACATCGACAGGGAACTATGGCTACACCTTC.

The chain is built from TRBV27 and TRBJ1-5; D is possibly TRBD1 (5 bases). This CDR3 region has 15 residues. The V gene's germline CDR1 is MNHEY and CDR2 SMNVEV (reference sequence). Trimming stripped 3 bases from V and 2 bases from J, with 11 bases between. The CDR3 loop reads CASSFEGGGNQPQHF. The CDR3 DNA reads TGTGCCAGCAGTTTTGAGGGAGGGGGCAATCAGCCCCAGCATTTT.

On this clone: The same CDR3 arises from other DNA sequences in this sample as well. The chain joins TRBV18 to TRBJ1-2, with D tentatively TRBD1 (6 bases). The CDR3 covers 14 residues. Germline values: CDR1 KGHSH, CDR2 LQKENI. V gave up 3 bases and J gave up 0 bases, with 8 bases separating them. The CDR3 here is CASSPGQTNYGYTF. DNA for the CDR3: TGTGCCAGCTCACCGGGACAAACTAACTATGGCTACACCTTC. The full variable domain, completed using reference TRBV18 and TRBJ1-2, is NAGVMQNPRHLVRRRGQEARLRCSPMKGHSHVYWYRQLPEEGLKFMVYLQKENIIDESGMPKERFSAEFPKEGPSILRIQQVVRGDSAAYFCASSPGQTNYGYTFGSGTRLTVV.

The gene calls are TRBV4-2 and TRBJ2-4; D is ambiguous. Deletions cut 4 bases from V and 3 bases from J, with 13 bases between. The CDR3 sequence is 15 residues long. Germline CDR1 is LGHNA and CDR2 is YNFKEQ. CDR3 amino acids: CASSPLGSFKNIQYF. As DNA, the CDR3 is TGTGCCAGCAGCCCCCTGGGCAGTTTCAAAAACATTCAGTACTTC.

The chain combines TRBV4-3 with TRBJ1-1; no clear D. The germline gives CDR1 LGHNA, CDR2 YSLEER. The CDR3 consists of 15 residues. V was shortened by 0 bases and J by 1 base, with 9 bases between the two germline ends. CDR3 in amino acids: CASSQEVGGNTEAFF. The CDR3 DNA follows: TGCGCCAGCAGCCAAGAGGTAGGAGGGAACACTGAAGCTTTCTTT.

The table lists this clone with a few counts. This rearrangement joins TRBV30 to TRBJ2-5; 8 bases fit TRBD1. Germline CDR1 is GTSNPN and CDR2 is SVGIG (reference sequence). J gave up 3 bases and V 0 bases, and 6 bases lay outside the gene matches. The CDR3 consists of 15 residues. CDR3 bases: TGTGCCTGGAGTGTACAGGGGGGAATGAAAGAGACCCAGTACTTC. It translates to CAWSVQGGMKETQYF.

The J gene is TRBJ1-4, the V gene TRBV18, with D unresolved. This CDR3 comprises 16 residues. From germline, CDR1 is KGHSH and CDR2 LQKENI. The V gene lost 3 bases and the J gene lost 0 bases, with 11 bases spanning the gap. CDR3 sequence: CASSPTRFATNEKLFF. CDR3 nucleotide sequence: TGTGCCAGCTCACCGACACGCTTTGCAACTAATGAAAAACTGTTTTTT.

This clone was seen only once. This rearrangement joins TRBV6-5 to TRBJ1-5; a possible D gene is TRBD1 (6 bases). The length of the CDR3 is 13 residues. Germline CDR1 is MNHEY and CDR2 is SVGAGI. V lost 8 bases to trimming and J lost 9 bases, with 17 bases between them. The DNA of the CDR3 is TGTGCCAGCCTAGGGGACACCTCGCTGCCCCAGCATTTT. Amino acid sequence: CASLGDTSLPQHF.

This clone has only one observation. The chain has TRBV7-9 and TRBJ2-3; 8 bases are a match to TRBD1. Germline values: CDR1 SEHNR, CDR2 FQNEAQ (reference sequence). With V trimmed by 5 bases and J by 4 bases, 8 bases remained unmatched. This CDR3 contains 15 residues. The CDR3 loop reads CASSPPGTGADTQYF. The CDR3 DNA sequence: TGTGCCAGCAGCCCGCCCGGGACAGGTGCAGATACGCAGTATTTT.

This rearrangement joins TRBV7-9 to TRBJ1-5, with 7 bases aligning to TRBD1. This CDR3 contains 14 residues. From germline, CDR1 is SEHNR and CDR2 FQNEAQ (reference sequence). Trimming cost V 5 bases and J 1 base; bases outside gene matches: 2. Here the CDR3 DNA reads TGTGCCAGCAGCCTGGGACAGAGCAATCAGCCCCAGCATTTT. Residues: CASSLGQSNQPQHF.

V gene TRBV29-1 combines with J gene TRBJ2-1; 10 nucleotides align to TRBD2. This CDR3 contains 16 residues. Per the germline V gene, CDR1 is SQVTM and CDR2 is ANQGSEA. Losses at the gene ends were 4 bases for V and 5 bases for J; bases not matched to a gene: 11. The CDR3 nucleotides are TGCAGCGTTGCCAGCGGGGGGGCTTTTTTCGACAATGAGCAGTTCTTC. Amino acid sequence: CSVASGGAFFDNEQFF.

The chain recombines TRBV7-9 with TRBJ2-1, with 8 bases lining up with TRBD1. CDR1 and CDR2 (germline): SEHNR, FQNEAQ (reference sequence). The V segment lost 5 bases and the J segment 2 bases; nucleotides outside the gene matches: 11. The CDR3 has 17 residues. The CDR3 bases are TGTGCCAGCAGCCGCGCCGTCGACAGGGGAACCTACAATGAGCAGTTCTTC. Translating it yields CASSRAVDRGTYNEQFF.

The gene calls are TRBV27 and TRBJ1-1, with D uncertain. V was pared by 0 bases and J by 0 bases, with 8 bases between. Per the germline V gene, CDR1 is MNHEY and CDR2 is SMNVEV (reference sequence). The length of the CDR3 is 15 residues. CDR3 sequence: CASSLSRGMNTEAFF. The CDR3 nucleotides read TGTGCCAGCAGTTTATCTAGAGGCATGAACACTGAAGCTTTCTTT.

CDR3 residues: CASSDSTGVYGYTF. The CDR3 DNA sequence: TGTGCCAGCAGTGACTCAACCGGTGTCTATGGCTACACCTTC. V gene TRBV2 combines with J gene TRBJ1-2; no reliable D call. Germline assignment: CDR1 SNHLY and CDR2 FYNNEI. V lost 3 bases, J lost 4 bases, and 12 bases lay in between. CDR3 size: 14 residues.

CDR3 protein: CASSLDWDRGEKLFF. Written as DNA, the CDR3 is TGCGCCAGCAGCTTGGACTGGGACAGGGGCGAAAAACTGTTTTTT. The chain recombines TRBV5-1 with TRBJ1-4, with TRBD1 matching 10 bases. The CDR3 is 15 residues long. The V and J ends lost 0 bases and 8 bases, in that order; junction bases with no gene match: 4. Germline values: CDR1 SGHRS, CDR2 YFSETQ.

This chain uses TRBV7-3 with TRBJ2-7; 10 bases agree with TRBD1. The CDR3 consists of 14 residues. The V gene end was trimmed by 5 bases and the J gene end by 6 bases; junction bases not matched to a gene: 7. CDR1 and CDR2 (germline): SGHTA, FQGTGA. The CDR3 DNA follows: TGTGCCAGCAGCCCTACCGGGACAGGGGTCGAGCAGTACTTC. Its translation: CASSPTGTGVEQYF.

The V gene is TRBV9, the J gene TRBJ1-6; TRBD1 is a possible D gene (6 bases). Trimming took 4 bases from V and 7 from J, leaving 21 bases between them. The CDR3 loop spans 17 amino acids. CDR1 is SGDLS and CDR2 is YYNGEE in the germline V gene. The CDR3 region is CASSRSGGGQKNSPLHF. CDR3 nucleotide sequence: TGTGCCAGCAGCAGGAGTGGCGGCGGACAGAAAAATTCACCCCTCCACTTT.

This clone was observed a single time. The chain is built from TRBV10-3 and TRBJ1-5, with D unresolved. CDR3 length: 13 residues. Germline values: CDR1 ENHRY, CDR2 SYGVKD. Trimming left V 6 bases short and J 3 bases short, with 9 bases between. The CDR3 here is CAISSGLNQPQHF. In DNA form, the CDR3 reads TGTGCCATCAGCTCCGGTCTCAATCAGCCCCAGCATTTT.

The chain links TRBV9 to TRBJ1-1, with no clear D. V was trimmed by 2 bases and J by 2 bases, leaving 10 bases between them. This CDR3 comprises 14 residues. The germline gives CDR1 SGDLS, CDR2 YYNGEE. This CDR3 reads CASSVADFNTEAFF. The CDR3 bases are TGTGCCAGCAGCGTCGCAGATTTCAACACTGAAGCTTTCTTT.

J is TRBJ2-1 and V is TRBV4-2; D gene unclear. Deletions cut 1 base from V and 4 bases from J, with 11 bases between. The CDR3 runs to 15 residues. In germline, CDR1 is LGHNA, CDR2 YNFKEQ. CDR3: CASSQAGNSYNEQFF. CDR3 in DNA: TGTGCCAGCAGCCAAGCGGGTAATAGTTACAATGAGCAGTTCTTC.

This rearrangement joins TRBV29-1 to TRBJ1-5; D not resolved. Trimming removed 4 bases from V and 0 bases from J, with 10 bases in between. From germline, CDR1 is SQVTM and CDR2 ANQGSEA. The CDR3 totals 14 residues. Here the CDR3 DNA reads TGCAGCGTTGTTTACGGGAATAGCAATCAGCCCCAGCATTTT. It codes for CSVVYGNSNQPQHF.

This chain uses TRBV5-6 with TRBJ2-7; D gene uncertain. CDR1 and CDR2 from the germline V gene are SGHDT and YYEEEE. The CDR3 spans 15 residues. Trimming cost V 0 bases and J 5 bases, with 15 bases left between them. The CDR3 nucleotides read TGTGCCAGCAGCTTGGATGGAGCTGCAGCGCACGAGCAGTACTTC. Amino acid sequence: CASSLDGAAAHEQYF. Using reference TRBV5-6 and TRBJ2-7 for the parts outside the CDR3, the full variable domain is DAGVTQSPTHLIKTRGQQVTLRCSPKSGHDTVSWYQQALGQGPQFIFQYYEEEERQRGNFPDRFSGHQFPNYSSELNVNALLLGDSALYLCASSLDGAAAHEQYFGPGTRLTVT.

The rearrangement uses TRBV24-1 and TRBJ2-1; TRBD1 agrees at 7 bases. The germline gives CDR1 KGHDR, CDR2 SFDVKD. V was clipped by 9 bases and J by 6 bases; unmatched bases: 7. CDR3 size: 13 residues. CDR3 DNA: TGTGCCACCGGGTCACAGGGGACCAATGAGCAGTTCTTC. Protein product: CATGSQGTNEQFF.

This chain connects TRBV27 to TRBJ1-5; the D gene is possibly TRBD1 (6 bases). The CDR3 length is 17 residues. Germline assignment: CDR1 MNHEY and CDR2 SMNVEV (reference sequence). V lost 0 bases and J lost 1, with 13 bases in between. This CDR3 is CASSLSTGLSSNQPQHF. The CDR3 DNA reads TGTGCCAGCAGTTTATCGACAGGTCTATCCAGCAATCAGCCCCAGCATTTT.